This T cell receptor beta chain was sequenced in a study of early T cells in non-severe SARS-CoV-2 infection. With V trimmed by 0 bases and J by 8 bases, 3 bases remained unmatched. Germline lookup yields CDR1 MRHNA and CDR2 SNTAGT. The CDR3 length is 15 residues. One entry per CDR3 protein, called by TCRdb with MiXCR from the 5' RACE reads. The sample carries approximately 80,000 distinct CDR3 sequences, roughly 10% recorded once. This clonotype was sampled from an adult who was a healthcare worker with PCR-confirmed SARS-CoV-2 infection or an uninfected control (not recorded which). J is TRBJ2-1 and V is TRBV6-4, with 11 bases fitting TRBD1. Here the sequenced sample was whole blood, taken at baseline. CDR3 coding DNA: TGTGCCAGCAGTGACTCTGGGGACAGGGGGGATGAGCAGTTCTTC. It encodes CASSDSGDRGDEQFF.